This entry concerns a single TCR beta chain. What it binds is not known. The sample is drawn from a study of cytomegalovirus exposure and HLA in healthy donors. Study-level findings and limits: Reports described diagnosis of cytomegalovirus status by the classifier as highly specific and sensitive. In vitro work confirmed that a few CMV-associated chains recognize CMV antigens.

V was trimmed by 0 bases and J by 1 base, leaving 15 bases between them. The CDR3 length is 17 residues. Looked up from germline, CDR1 is SGHRS and CDR2 is YFSETQ. PCR was performed using 60 Vbeta and 13 Jbeta primers. The repertoire was sequenced with immunoSEQ multiplex PCR; TCRdb's copy has only in-frame clones and lacks some. This sample carries roughly 200,000 clones, 77% of them seen once, and the ten largest clones take more than 3.5%. The receptor's source is an older woman in good health and CMV-seropositive. V gene TRBV5-1 combines with J gene TRBJ2-3, with D possibly TRBD2 on 6 matching bases. The sample comprised PBMCs. CDR3 in DNA: TGCGCCAGCAGCTTGGTCGGCACTAGCCTGGGCACAGATACGCAGTATTTT. Amino acid sequence: CASSLVGTSLGTDTQYF.